Each of the 3 T cell receptor beta chains below was sequenced from the same sample in a study of CD8 T cells in Susac syndrome. cDNA came from around 0.5 to 1 ug RNA primed by random hexamers. One entry per CDR3 protein results from TCRdb running MiXCR on the immunoSEQ multiplex PCR reads. The sample has 200,000 or so distinct CDR3 sequences, 92% seen once. Sequenced input: CD8+ T cells from PBMCs. These receptors were obtained from a human donor with multiple sclerosis.

V usage is TRBV2 and J usage is TRBJ2-2, with 7 bases matching TRBD2. The CDR3 sequence is 17 residues long. In germline, CDR1 is SNHLY, CDR2 FYNNEI. Trimming took 7 bases from V and 2 from J; bases not matched to a gene: 13. The CDR3 spells CASMSSKLALNTGELFF. CDR3 sequence (DNA): TGTGCCAGCATGTCGTCCAAACTAGCGTTAAACACCGGGGAGCTGTTTTTT.

This chain uses TRBV13 with TRBJ1-2, with D unresolved. Germline V lookup: CDR1 PRHDT, CDR2 FYEKMQ (reference sequence). This CDR3 has 17 amino acids. The ends were cut back, 2 bases at V and 6 bases at J, with 22 bases in the middle. CDR3 residues: CASSLYRLSDSGDGYTF. Written as DNA, the CDR3 is TGTGCCAGCAGCTTATATCGACTGTCTGACTCTGGAGATGGCTACACCTTC.

Here the CDR3 reads CASSAPRGSSYEQYF. CDR3 coding DNA: TGTGCCAGCAGCGCCCCCCGGGGGAGCTCCTACGAGCAGTACTTC. The V gene is TRBV6-2 or TRBV6-3, the J gene TRBJ2-7; possible D gene TRBD2, 6 bases. The CDR3 spans 15 residues. V was trimmed by 6 bases and J by 0 bases, leaving 15 bases between them. CDR1 MNHEY and CDR2 SVGEGT come from the germline V gene.